A single sample gave rise to the 20 T cell receptor beta chains below, sequenced in a study of blood T cell repertoires in COVID-19. Sequencing used immunoSEQ multiplex PCR; TCRdb keeps in-frame clones, though not all of them. The table shows some 48,000 clones, with about nine tenths occurring only once. The specimen sequenced was peripheral blood. The receptors were sampled from a man in his 70s with acute or convalescent COVID-19.

The count of this clone is one. This chain uses TRBV28 with TRBJ2-1, with 10 bases matching TRBD2. This CDR3 region has 15 residues. The germline V gene has CDR1 MDHEN and CDR2 SYDVKM. With 7 bases clipped from V and 7 bases from J, the junction kept 10 bases outside the gene matches. In DNA, the CDR3 is TGTGCCAGCATATTTTCTAGCGGGGGTAATAATGAGCAGTTCTTC. It yields the protein CASIFSSGGNNEQFF.

The V gene is TRBV9, the J gene TRBJ2-4, with 8 bases lining up with TRBD1. V dropped 0 bases and J dropped 8; count of bases not matched to a gene: 7. This CDR3 region has 15 residues. Germline CDR1 SGDLS, CDR2 YYNGEE. CDR3 protein: CASSVDAGGWDIQYF. The CDR3 bases are TGTGCCAGCAGCGTAGACGCAGGGGGCTGGGACATTCAGTACTTC.

J is TRBJ2-7 and V is TRBV6-5, with TRBD2 matching over 9 bases. With 0 bases clipped from V and 5 bases from J, the junction kept 8 bases outside the gene matches. The CDR3 runs to 16 residues. CDR1 MNHEY and CDR2 SVGAGI come from the germline V gene. CDR3 bases: TGTGCCAGCAGTTACTCGGCGGGGGGGCGCAGGAACGAGCAGTACTTC. Encoded protein: CASSYSAGGRRNEQYF.

The chain uses TRBV5-1 and TRBJ1-4; no definite D call. The CDR3 spans 15 residues. Germline loops: CDR1 SGHRS, CDR2 YFSETQ. Between the trimmed V and J ends, which lost 2 bases and 6 bases, there was a span of 14 bases. The CDR3 here is CASSFSAGDYEKLFF. CDR3 sequence (DNA): TGCGCCAGCAGCTTCTCGGCCGGGGATTATGAAAAACTGTTTTTT. The complete variable domain, with remaining parts taken from reference TRBV5-1 and TRBJ1-4, reads KAGVTQTPRYLIKTRGQQVTLSCSPISGHRSVSWYQQTPGQGLQFLFEYFSETQRNKGNFPGRFSGRQFSNSRSEMNVSTLELGDSALYLCASSFSAGDYEKLFFGSGTQLSVL.

The chain employs TRBV6-5 and TRBJ2-6, with D possibly TRBD2 on 5 matching bases. The V and J ends lost 2 bases and 2 bases respectively, with 10 bases between them. Germline V CDR1 and CDR2: MNHEY, SVGAGI. The CDR3 loop spans 16 amino acids. The CDR3 loop reads CASSYGDGAGANVLTF. The CDR3 bases are TGTGCCAGCAGTTACGGAGACGGGGCTGGGGCCAACGTCCTGACTTTC.

V gene TRBV11-2 combines with J gene TRBJ2-1, with 10 bases identical to TRBD2. CDR3 length: 14 amino acids. The V segment lost 4 bases and the J segment 12 bases; nucleotides outside the gene matches: 9. CDR1 is SGHAT, CDR2 FQNNGV, per germline. The CDR3: CASSSRRTSGLQFF. The DNA of the CDR3 is TGTGCCAGCAGCTCCCGCCGGACTAGCGGCCTGCAGTTCTTC.

CDR3 residues: CAWSGQGAVWEQYF. Here the CDR3 DNA reads TGTGCCTGGAGTGGACAGGGGGCTGTGTGGGAGCAGTACTTC. The V and J genes are TRBV30 and TRBJ2-7, with TRBD1 matching 10 bases. Germline V CDR1 and CDR2: GTSNPN, SVGIG (reference sequence). V gave up 1 base and J gave up 7 bases; unmatched junction bases: 7. The CDR3 covers 14 residues.

The chain has TRBV28 and TRBJ2-5; 9 bases align to TRBD2. The CDR3 covers 16 residues. V was clipped by 6 bases and J by 3 bases; unmatched bases: 11. Germline V gene data show CDR1 as MDHEN and CDR2 as SYDVKM. The CDR3 bases are TGTGCCAGCAGCTGGACTATGGCGGGGGGGGAAGAGACCCAGTACTTC. It codes for CASSWTMAGGEETQYF.

The chain couples TRBV5-4 to TRBJ2-1; D ambiguous. The length of the CDR3 is 18 residues. Germline V gene data show CDR1 as SGHNT and CDR2 as YYREEE (reference sequence). The V end was cut by 3 bases, the J end by 3 bases, with 22 bases between. CDR3 nucleotides: TGTGCCAGCAGCTCCCGCCTCACAACACCCTTAAACTACAATGAGCAGTTCTTC. Its translation is CASSSRLTTPLNYNEQFF. Filled out from reference TRBV5-4 and TRBJ2-1, the complete variable domain reads ETGVTQSPTHLIKTRGQQVTLRCSSQSGHNTVSWYQQALGQGPQFIFQYYREEENGRGNFPPRFSGLQFPNYSSELNVNALELDDSALYLCASSSRLTTPLNYNEQFFGPGTRLTVL.

The rearrangement uses TRBV5-5 and TRBJ2-5; the D gene is possibly TRBD1 (6 bases). Germline CDR1 reads SGHKS; CDR2 reads YYEKEE (reference sequence). The CDR3 has 14 amino acids. V was cut by 1 base and J by 5 bases, with 12 bases left in between. The CDR3 region is CASSLWGLRETQYF. DNA for the CDR3: TGTGCCAGCAGCTTGTGGGGGCTCAGGGAGACCCAGTACTTC.

CDR3 coding DNA: TGTGCCACCCGAGCGTATAGTTACACCGGGGAGCTGTTTTTT. Its translation: CATRAYSYTGELFF. This sequence joins TRBV19 and TRBJ2-2; D unresolved. The V gene's germline CDR1 is LNHDA and CDR2 SQIVND (reference sequence). Trimming removed 10 bases at V and 3 bases at J, with 15 bases between. This CDR3 is 14 amino acids long.

The rearrangement links TRBV7-2 to TRBJ2-3; 14 positions agree with TRBD2. The CDR3 is 19 amino acids. Germline CDR1 and CDR2: SGHTA and FQGNSA. J was trimmed by 0 bases and V by 6 bases; bases with no gene match: 11. CDR3 sequence reads: CASSPQRLAGGPSTDTQYF. The DNA of the CDR3 is TGTGCCAGCAGTCCGCAGCGACTAGCGGGGGGGCCCAGCACAGATACGCAGTATTTT.

V and J are TRBV30 and TRBJ1-2; 10 positions match TRBD1. Germline CDR1 is GTSNPN and CDR2 is SVGIG (reference sequence). The CDR3 is made up of 18 amino acids. J lost 2 bases, V lost 0 bases, and 12 bases had no gene match. DNA of the CDR3: TGTGCCTGGAGTGTCCGGCCTGACAGGGGGCTTTGGAACTATGGCTACACCTTC. As protein: CAWSVRPDRGLWNYGYTF.

The chain recombines TRBV7-6 with TRBJ2-2; the D gene is possibly TRBD1 (5 bases). Germline V CDR1 and CDR2: SGHVS, FNYEAQ. Trimming took 1 base from V and 3 from J, leaving 6 bases between them. The CDR3 runs to 14 residues. The CDR3 region has the DNA TGTGCCAGCAGCTTAGGGGGCCACACCGGGGAGCTGTTTTTT. Translated, it gives CASSLGGHTGELFF. The full variable domain, with the rest looked up from reference TRBV7-6 and TRBJ2-2, is GAGVSQSPRYKVTKRGQDVALRCDPISGHVSLYWYRQALGQGPEFLTYFNYEAQQDKSGLPNDRFSAERPEGSISTLTIQRTEQRDSAMYRCASSLGGHTGELFFGEGSRLTVL.

This chain links TRBV11-3 with TRBJ2-1, with 7 nucleotides matching TRBD2. CDR1 is SGHNT and CDR2 is YENEEA in the germline V gene. V lost 2 bases and J lost 2; bases outside the gene matches: 6. The CDR3 runs 16 residues. CDR3 sequence reads: CASSLFRAGAYNEQFF. In DNA form, the CDR3 reads TGTGCCAGCAGCTTATTCCGGGCGGGGGCCTACAATGAGCAGTTCTTC.

The rearrangement uses TRBV12-3 or TRBV12-4 and TRBJ2-5, with D possibly being TRBD2 (6 bases). This CDR3 has 13 residues. Trimming took 3 bases from V and 2 from J, leaving 7 bases between them. The CDR3 nucleotides are TGTGCCAGCAGTTTTAGCGGACAAGAGACCCAGTACTTC. This codes for CASSFSGQETQYF.

The CDR3 here is CASSRQGAMGTEAFF. CDR3 in DNA: TGTGCCAGTAGTCGGCAGGGGGCAATGGGTACTGAAGCTTTCTTT. This chain connects TRBV19 to TRBJ1-1; the match to TRBD1 covers 8 bases. The length of the CDR3 is 15 residues. Germline lookup yields CDR1 LNHDA and CDR2 SQIVND (reference sequence). J was trimmed by 5 bases and V by 5 bases; bases with no gene match: 10. The entire variable domain, with the rest obtained from reference TRBV19 and TRBJ1-1, is as follows: DGGITQSPKYLFRKEGQNVTLSCEQNLNHDAMYWYRQDPGQGLRLIYYSQIVNDFQKGDIAEGYSVSREKKESFPLTVTSAQKNPTAFYLCASSRQGAMGTEAFFGQGTRLTVV.

This chain uses TRBV20-1 with TRBJ1-4; D not certain. The V and J ends lost 3 bases and 11 bases respectively, with 10 bases between them. Germline V gene data show CDR1 as DFQATT and CDR2 as SNEGSKA (reference sequence). The CDR3 runs 11 residues. CDR3 bases: TGCAGTGCTAGCTACAGTGGGAAACTGTTTTTT. Translation: CSASYSGKLFF.

The CDR3 sequence is CASSLLSPGTEAFF. The DNA for the CDR3 is TGTGCCAGCAGTTTACTTTCCCCGGGCACTGAAGCTTTCTTT. This sequence joins TRBV28 and TRBJ1-1; no firm D call. CDR1 is MDHEN and CDR2 is SYDVKM in the germline V gene. The CDR3 extends over 14 amino acids. V lost 2 bases to trimming and J lost 4 bases, with 11 bases between them.

V usage is TRBV30 and J usage is TRBJ2-1, with TRBD2 matching 8 bases. V dropped 2 bases and J dropped 10; count of bases not matched to a gene: 10. This CDR3 is 14 amino acids long. Germline V gives CDR1 GTSNPN, CDR2 SVGIG (reference sequence). The CDR3 sequence: CAWSPRLLAGEQFF. CDR3 nucleotide sequence: TGTGCCTGGAGTCCGAGGCTGTTAGCGGGGGAGCAGTTCTTC.